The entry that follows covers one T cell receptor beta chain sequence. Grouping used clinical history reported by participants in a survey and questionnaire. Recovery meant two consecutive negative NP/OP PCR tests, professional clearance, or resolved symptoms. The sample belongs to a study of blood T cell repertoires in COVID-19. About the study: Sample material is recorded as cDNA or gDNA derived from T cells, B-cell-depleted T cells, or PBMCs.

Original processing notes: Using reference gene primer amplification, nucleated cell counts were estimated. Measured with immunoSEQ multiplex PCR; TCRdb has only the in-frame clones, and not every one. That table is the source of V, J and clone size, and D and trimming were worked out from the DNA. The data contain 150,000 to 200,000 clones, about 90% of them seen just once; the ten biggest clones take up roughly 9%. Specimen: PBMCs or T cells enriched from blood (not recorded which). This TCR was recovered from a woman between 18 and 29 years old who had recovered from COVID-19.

DNA of the CDR3: TGTGCCAGCAGCCCCCCACTAGTCGGCGGGAGGGGATACGATGAGCAGTTCTTC. This translates into CASSPPLVGGRGYDEQFF. The rearrangement links TRBV14 to TRBJ2-1, with 9 bases fitting TRBD2. This CDR3 is 18 amino acids long. The germline V gene has CDR1 SGHDN and CDR2 FVKESK. V trimming: 4 bases; J trimming: 8 bases; junction bases outside the gene matches: 18.